This record looks at one T cell receptor beta chain sequence and its context. This sample is drawn from a study of blood T cell repertoires in COVID-19. On the study more broadly: Whether acute or convalescent, the COVID-19 samples came from the United States, Italy and Spain.

Source study methods: Scientists estimated how many nucleated cells there were by amplifying reference gene primers. Clones were sequenced by immunoSEQ multiplex PCR, and TCRdb holds only the in-frame ones, with some missing. For V, J and clone size, that table is used; D and trimming come from the DNA. The data show under 200,000 clones, roughly 80% seen once. V shed 4 bases and J 0 bases; nucleotides not matched to a gene: 3. Germline loops: CDR1 MNHNS, CDR2 SASEGT. The CDR3 length is 16 residues. Sequences were obtained from peripheral blood. This TCR was recovered from a man aged 60-69 years with acute or convalescent COVID-19. The chain has TRBV6-1 and TRBJ1-4, with 9 positions matching TRBD1. The CDR3 DNA sequence: TGTGCCAGCAGTGCAGACAGGGGGGCAACTAATGAAAAACTGTTTTTT. Amino acid sequence: CASSADRGATNEKLFF.